A single sample is the source of the 6 T cell receptor beta chains below, sequenced in a study of blood T cell repertoires in COVID-19. Generated by immunoSEQ multiplex PCR, the TCRdb table keeps only in-frame clones and is missing some. The sample has approximately 280,000 clones, around 85% seen once. Sequenced material: PBMCs or T cells enriched from blood (not recorded which). These receptors were taken from a woman in her 50s who had recovered from COVID-19.

This chain links TRBV12-3 or TRBV12-4 with TRBJ2-5; 7 bases are a match to TRBD2. The CDR3 has 13 amino acids. V lost 5 bases, J lost 9 bases, and 9 bases stayed unmatched. CDR3 coding DNA: TGTGCCAGCAGTCAATCGGGGGGAGCGGCCCAGTACTTC. Translation: CASSQSGGAAQYF.

The genes are TRBV9 and TRBJ2-3; 7 bases match TRBD1. The CDR3 runs to 16 residues. Per germline, CDR1 SGDLS and CDR2 YYNGEE. V shed 0 bases and J 0 bases; nucleotides not matched to a gene: 4. The CDR3 DNA is TGTGCCAGCAGCGTAGCGGGACAGACTAGCACAGATACGCAGTATTTT. Its translation: CASSVAGQTSTDTQYF. Full variable domain (rest looked up from reference TRBV9 and TRBJ2-3): DSGVTQTPKHLITATGQRVTLRCSPRSGDLSVYWYQQSLDQGLQFLIQYYNGEERAKGNILERFSAQQFPDLHSELNLSSLELGDSALYFCASSVAGQTSTDTQYFGPGTRLTVL.

The chain recombines TRBV7-2 with TRBJ2-5; D is perhaps TRBD2 (5 bases). The CDR3 totals 15 residues. Germline V gene lookup returns CDR1 SGHTA and CDR2 FQGNSA. Trimming left V 2 bases short and J 4 bases short, with 14 bases between. The CDR3 here is CASSLNVLGRETQYF. Written as DNA, the CDR3 is TGTGCCAGCAGCTTAAACGTACTGGGGAGAGAGACCCAGTACTTC.

V usage is TRBV5-1 and J usage is TRBJ2-3; 10 bases line up with TRBD1. Trimming took 5 bases from V and 3 from J; bases not matched to a gene: 6. The CDR3 extends over 15 amino acids. From germline, CDR1 is SGHRS and CDR2 YFSETQ. The DNA for the CDR3 is TGCGCCAGCAGGAAGACAGGGGGCTTTACAGATACGCAGTATTTT. This sequence encodes CASRKTGGFTDTQYF. Full variable domain (missing parts from reference TRBV5-1 and TRBJ2-3): KAGVTQTPRYLIKTRGQQVTLSCSPISGHRSVSWYQQTPGQGLQFLFEYFSETQRNKGNFPGRFSGRQFSNSRSEMNVSTLELGDSALYLCASRKTGGFTDTQYFGPGTRLTVL.

J is TRBJ1-5 and V is TRBV28, with 7 bases matching TRBD1. Trimming at V came to 6 bases and at J to 5 bases, leaving 7 bases not matched to a gene. The CDR3 runs to 14 residues. From germline, CDR1 is MDHEN and CDR2 SYDVKM. The CDR3: CASRMGQSHQPQHF. The CDR3 DNA sequence: TGTGCCAGCAGGATGGGACAGTCTCATCAGCCCCAGCATTTT.

J is TRBJ1-6 and V is TRBV28; tentatively, D is TRBD1 (6 bases). Trimming pared 3 bases from V and 6 bases from J, leaving 18 bases between. The V gene's germline CDR1 is MDHEN and CDR2 SYDVKM. The CDR3 covers 17 residues. CDR3 in DNA: TGTGCCAGCAGTTTGTGGGGGGGCCCAAGATTTAATTCACCCCTCCACTTT. It is translated as CASSLWGGPRFNSPLHF.